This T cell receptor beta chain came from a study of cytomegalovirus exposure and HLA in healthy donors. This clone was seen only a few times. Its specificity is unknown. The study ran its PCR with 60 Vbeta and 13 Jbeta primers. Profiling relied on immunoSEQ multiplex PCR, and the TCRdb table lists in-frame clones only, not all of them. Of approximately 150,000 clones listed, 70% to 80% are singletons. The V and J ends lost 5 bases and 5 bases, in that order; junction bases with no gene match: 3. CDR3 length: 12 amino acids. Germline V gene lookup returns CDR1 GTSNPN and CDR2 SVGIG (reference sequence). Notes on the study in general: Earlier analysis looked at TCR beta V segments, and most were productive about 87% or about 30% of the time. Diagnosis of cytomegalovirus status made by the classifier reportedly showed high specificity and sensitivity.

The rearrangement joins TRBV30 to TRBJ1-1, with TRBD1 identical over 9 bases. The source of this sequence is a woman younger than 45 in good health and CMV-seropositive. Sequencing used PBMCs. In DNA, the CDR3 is TGTGCCTGGGACAGGGGGATGACTGAAGCTTTCTTT. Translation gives CAWDRGMTEAFF.